The sequence of this TCR beta chain was determined in a study of CD4 T cells in relation to SARS-CoV-2 and coronaviruses. Study summary: PBMCs were cultured with antigen for approximately nine days before TCR beta sequencing. The negative reference was HIV-1 Nef peptide pool or peptide-free culture.

The ends were cut back, 3 bases at V and 6 bases at J, with 6 bases in the middle. CDR3 length: 13 residues. Per germline, CDR1 SGHDN and CDR2 FVKESK. Only in-frame clones appear in the TCRdb table, and some are missing; sequencing was by immunoSEQ multiplex PCR. The sample lists about 27,000 clones; less than 80% were seen once. The unexposed donors gave CD4+ T cells in about 2011-2018, prior to COVID-19. After more than eight days of culture, CD4+ T cells were isolated. Testing used SARS-CoV-2 S/N and four cold-coronavirus spikes on unexposed-donor CD4+ T cells, cells permitting. Note on this clone: Its antigen remains unknown.

The chain carries TRBV14 and TRBJ2-6; no clear D. The sequence came from a human donor in good health. Material for sequencing was CD4+ T cells from PBMCs, cultured in vitro. The CDR3 bases are TGTGCCAGCAGCCAGAGACCGGCCAACGTCCTGACTTTC. Protein sequence: CASSQRPANVLTF.